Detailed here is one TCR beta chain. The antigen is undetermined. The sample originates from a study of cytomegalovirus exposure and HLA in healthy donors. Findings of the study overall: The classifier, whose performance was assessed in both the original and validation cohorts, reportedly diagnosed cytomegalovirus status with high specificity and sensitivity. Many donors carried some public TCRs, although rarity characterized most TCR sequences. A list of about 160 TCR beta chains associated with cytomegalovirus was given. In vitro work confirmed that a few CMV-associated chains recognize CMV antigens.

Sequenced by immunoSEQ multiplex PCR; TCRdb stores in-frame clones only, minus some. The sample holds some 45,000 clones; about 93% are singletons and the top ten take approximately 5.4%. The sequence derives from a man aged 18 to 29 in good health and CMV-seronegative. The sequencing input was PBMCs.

CDR3 sequence reads: CASSREADNSPLHF. CDR3 nucleotides: TGTGCCAGCAGCCGAGAAGCTGATAATTCACCCCTCCACTTT. This chain links TRBV5-6 with TRBJ1-6; D uncertain. The germline V gene has CDR1 SGHDT and CDR2 YYEEEE. This CDR3 is built from 14 residues. Trimming shortened V by 4 bases and J by 5 bases, and 10 bases separated the two germline ends.